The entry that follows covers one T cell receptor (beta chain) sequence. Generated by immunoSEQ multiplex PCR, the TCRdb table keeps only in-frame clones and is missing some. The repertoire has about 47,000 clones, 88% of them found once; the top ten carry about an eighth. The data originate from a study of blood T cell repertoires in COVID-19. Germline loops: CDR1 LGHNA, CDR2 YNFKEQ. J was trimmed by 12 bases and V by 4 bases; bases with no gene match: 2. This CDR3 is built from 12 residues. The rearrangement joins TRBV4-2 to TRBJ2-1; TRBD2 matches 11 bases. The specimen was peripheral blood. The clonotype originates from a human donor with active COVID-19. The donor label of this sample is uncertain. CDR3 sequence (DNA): TGTGCCAGCAGCCTCGGGACTAGCGGGCAGTTCTTC. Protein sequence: CASSLGTSGQFF.